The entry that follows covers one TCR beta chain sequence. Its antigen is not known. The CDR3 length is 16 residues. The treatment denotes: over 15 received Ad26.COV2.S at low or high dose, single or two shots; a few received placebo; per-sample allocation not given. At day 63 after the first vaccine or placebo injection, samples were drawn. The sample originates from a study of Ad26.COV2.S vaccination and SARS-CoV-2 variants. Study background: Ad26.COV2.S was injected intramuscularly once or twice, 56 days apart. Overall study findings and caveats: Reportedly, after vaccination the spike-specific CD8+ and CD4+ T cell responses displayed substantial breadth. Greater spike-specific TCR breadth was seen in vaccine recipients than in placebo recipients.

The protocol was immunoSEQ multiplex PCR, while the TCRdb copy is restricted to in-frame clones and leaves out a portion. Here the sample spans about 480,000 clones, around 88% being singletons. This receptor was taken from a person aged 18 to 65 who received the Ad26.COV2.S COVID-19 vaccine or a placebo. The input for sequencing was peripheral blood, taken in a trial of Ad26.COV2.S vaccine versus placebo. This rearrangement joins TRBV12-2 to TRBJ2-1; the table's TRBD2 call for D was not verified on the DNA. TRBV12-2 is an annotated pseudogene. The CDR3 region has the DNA TGTGCAAGTCGCAAGACTAGCGGGAGGGTTAAAGGTGAGCAGTTCTTC. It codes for CASRKTSGRVKGEQFF.